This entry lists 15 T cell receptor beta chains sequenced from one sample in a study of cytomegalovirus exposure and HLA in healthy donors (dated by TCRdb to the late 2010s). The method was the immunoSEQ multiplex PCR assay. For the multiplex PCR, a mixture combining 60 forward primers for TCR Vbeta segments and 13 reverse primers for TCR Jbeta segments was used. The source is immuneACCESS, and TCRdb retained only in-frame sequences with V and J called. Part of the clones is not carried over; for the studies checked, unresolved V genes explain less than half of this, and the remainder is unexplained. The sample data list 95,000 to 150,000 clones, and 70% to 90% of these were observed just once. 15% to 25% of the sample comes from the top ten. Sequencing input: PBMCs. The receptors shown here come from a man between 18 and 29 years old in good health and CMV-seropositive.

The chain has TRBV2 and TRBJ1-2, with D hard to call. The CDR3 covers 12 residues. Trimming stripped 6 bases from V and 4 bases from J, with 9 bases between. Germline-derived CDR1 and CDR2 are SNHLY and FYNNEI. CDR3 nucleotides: TGTGCCAGCAGCCCGGAGGCCTATGGCTACACCTTC. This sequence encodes CASSPEAYGYTF. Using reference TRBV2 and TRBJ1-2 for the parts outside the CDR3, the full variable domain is EPEVTQTPSHQVTQMGQEVILRCVPISNHLYFYWYRQILGQKVEFLVSFYNNEISEKSEIFDDQFSVERPDGSNFTLKIRSTKLEDSAMYFCASSPEAYGYTFGSGTRLTVV.

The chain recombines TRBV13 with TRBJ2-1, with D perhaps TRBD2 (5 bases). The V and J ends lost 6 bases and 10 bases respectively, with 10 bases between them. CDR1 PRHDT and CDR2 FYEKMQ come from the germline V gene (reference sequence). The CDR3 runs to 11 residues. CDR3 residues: CASSWRYEQFF. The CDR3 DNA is TGTGCCAGCAGTTGGAGGTACGAGCAGTTCTTC.

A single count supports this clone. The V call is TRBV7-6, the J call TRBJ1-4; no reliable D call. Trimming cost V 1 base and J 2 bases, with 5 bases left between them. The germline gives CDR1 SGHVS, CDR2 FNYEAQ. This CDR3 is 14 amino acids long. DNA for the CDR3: TGTGCCAGCAGCTTAGGAGGCACTAATGAAAAACTGTTTTTT. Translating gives CASSLGGTNEKLFF.

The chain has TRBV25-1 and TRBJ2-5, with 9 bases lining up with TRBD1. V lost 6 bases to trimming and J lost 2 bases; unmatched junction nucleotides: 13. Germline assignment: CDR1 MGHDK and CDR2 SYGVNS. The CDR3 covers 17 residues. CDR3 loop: CASRKGQGPVRQETQYF. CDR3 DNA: TGTGCCAGCAGAAAGGGACAGGGTCCAGTCCGGCAAGAGACCCAGTACTTC.

For the CDR3, the DNA is TGTGCCAGCAGTGAATACAGGATTACAAACACTGAAGCTTTCTTT. Residues: CASSEYRITNTEAFF. This chain connects TRBV6-1 to TRBJ1-1, with D perhaps matching TRBD1 (5 bases). Trimming cost V 2 bases and J 2 bases, with 12 bases left between them. The CDR3 runs 15 residues. CDR1 and CDR2 (germline): MNHNS, SASEGT.

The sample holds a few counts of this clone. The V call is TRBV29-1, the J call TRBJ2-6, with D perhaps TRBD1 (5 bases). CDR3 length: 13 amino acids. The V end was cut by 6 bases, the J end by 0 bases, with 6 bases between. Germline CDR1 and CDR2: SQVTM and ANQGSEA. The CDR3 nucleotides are TGCAGCGTGCAGGGCTCTGGGGCCAACGTCCTGACTTTC. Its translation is CSVQGSGANVLTF.

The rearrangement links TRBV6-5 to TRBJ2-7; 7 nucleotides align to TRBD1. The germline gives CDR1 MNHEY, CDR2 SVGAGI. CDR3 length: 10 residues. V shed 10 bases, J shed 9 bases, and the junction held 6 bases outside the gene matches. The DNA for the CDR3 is TGTGCCACCGGGACAGCACCGCAGTACTTC. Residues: CATGTAPQYF.

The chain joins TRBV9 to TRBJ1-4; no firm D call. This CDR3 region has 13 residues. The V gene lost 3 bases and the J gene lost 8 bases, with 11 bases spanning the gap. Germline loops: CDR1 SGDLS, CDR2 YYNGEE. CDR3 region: CASSDGVREKLFF. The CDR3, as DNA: TGTGCCAGCAGCGATGGAGTACGGGAAAAACTGTTTTTT. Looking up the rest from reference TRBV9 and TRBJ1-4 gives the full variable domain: DSGVTQTPKHLITATGQRVTLRCSPRSGDLSVYWYQQSLDQGLQFLIQYYNGEERAKGNILERFSAQQFPDLHSELNLSSLELGDSALYFCASSDGVREKLFFGSGTQLSVL.

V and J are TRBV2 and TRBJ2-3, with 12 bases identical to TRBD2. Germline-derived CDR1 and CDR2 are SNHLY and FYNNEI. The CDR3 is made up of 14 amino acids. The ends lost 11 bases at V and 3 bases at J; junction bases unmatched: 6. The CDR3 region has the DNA TGTGCCGGCTGTCTAGCGGGGGGGACAGATACGCAGTATTTT. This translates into CAGCLAGGTDTQYF.

The CDR3 DNA sequence: TGTGCCAGCAGCGGAGGACAGAACTACGAGCAGTACTTC. Amino acids: CASSGGQNYEQYF. V usage is TRBV13 and J usage is TRBJ2-7, with D possibly being TRBD1 (6 bases). Looked up from germline, CDR1 is PRHDT and CDR2 is FYEKMQ (reference sequence). There are 13 residues in the CDR3. V shed 5 bases and J shed 3 bases, with 11 bases lying between them.

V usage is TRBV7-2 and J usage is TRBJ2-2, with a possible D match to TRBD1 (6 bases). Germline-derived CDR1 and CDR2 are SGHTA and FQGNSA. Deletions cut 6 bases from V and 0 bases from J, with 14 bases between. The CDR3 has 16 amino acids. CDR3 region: CASRPKGQTNTGELFF. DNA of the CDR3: TGTGCCAGCAGACCAAAGGGACAAACGAACACCGGGGAGCTGTTTTTT.

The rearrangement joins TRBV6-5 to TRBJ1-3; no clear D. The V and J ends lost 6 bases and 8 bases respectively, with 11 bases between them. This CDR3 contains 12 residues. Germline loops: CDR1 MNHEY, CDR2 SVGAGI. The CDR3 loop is CASRSGVDTIYF. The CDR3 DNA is TGTGCCAGCAGGTCCGGGGTTGACACCATATATTTT.

The CDR3 DNA reads as TGTGCCAGCAGTCCCTGGGGGGGGACTGAAGCTTTCTTT. It codes for CASSPWGGTEAFF. The chain combines TRBV6-5 with TRBJ1-1, with D tentatively TRBD1 (5 bases). The V gene lost 5 bases and the J gene lost 5 bases, with 12 bases spanning the gap. The CDR3 length is 13 residues. Germline V CDR1 and CDR2: MNHEY, SVGAGI.

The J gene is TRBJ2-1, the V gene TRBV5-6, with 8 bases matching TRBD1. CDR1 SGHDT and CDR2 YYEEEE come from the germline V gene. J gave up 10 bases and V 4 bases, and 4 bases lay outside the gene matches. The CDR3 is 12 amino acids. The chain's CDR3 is CASSGQGWEQFF. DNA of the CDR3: TGTGCCAGCAGCGGACAGGGTTGGGAGCAGTTCTTC.

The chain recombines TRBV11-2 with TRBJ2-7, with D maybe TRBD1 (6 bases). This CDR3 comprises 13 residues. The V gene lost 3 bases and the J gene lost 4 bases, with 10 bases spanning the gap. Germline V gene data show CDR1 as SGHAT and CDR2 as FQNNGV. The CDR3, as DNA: TGTGCCAGCAGCTTGTCTGACAGGTACGAGCAGTACTTC. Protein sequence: CASSLSDRYEQYF.